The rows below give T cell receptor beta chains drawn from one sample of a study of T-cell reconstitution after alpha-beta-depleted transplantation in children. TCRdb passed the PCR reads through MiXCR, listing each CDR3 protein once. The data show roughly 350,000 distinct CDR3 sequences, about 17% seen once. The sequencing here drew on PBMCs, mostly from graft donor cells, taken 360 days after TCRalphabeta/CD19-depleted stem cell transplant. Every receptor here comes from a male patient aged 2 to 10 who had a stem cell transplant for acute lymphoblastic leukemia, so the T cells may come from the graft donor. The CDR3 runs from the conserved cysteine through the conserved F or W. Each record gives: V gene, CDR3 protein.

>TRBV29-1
CSVARARFDEQYF
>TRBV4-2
CASSQGRVGYEQYF
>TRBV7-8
CASSLELGPSYEQYF
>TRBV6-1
CASRTPLPSLNTQYF
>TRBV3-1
CASSQVRTAKETQYF
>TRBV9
CASSVGDRPHEQFF
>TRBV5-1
CASSWTGDRTDTQYF
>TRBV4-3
CASSQLHGGLGTDTQYF
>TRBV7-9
CASSSSGTLLNTEAFF
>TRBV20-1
CSASELASTDTQYF